This T cell receptor (beta chain) was found in a study of a mutant IDH1 vaccine in newly diagnosed glioma. Study summary: With temozolomide cycles, or 4-6 weeks after radiotherapy alone, vaccination was started.

Notes on this clone: Its specificity is not known.

Sequenced by immunoSEQ multiplex PCR; TCRdb stores in-frame clones only, minus some. The data contain about 32,000 clones, about four fifths of them singletons. There are 14 residues in the CDR3. Between the trimmed V and J ends, which lost 4 bases and 1 base, there was a span of 11 bases. Germline lookup yields CDR1 KGHSH and CDR2 LQKENI. Time point meaning: week 35, safety follow-up. The study gave 300 ug of mutant IDH1 20-mer peptide per vaccine dose, with topical imiquimod. At weeks 1, 3, 5, 7, 11, 15, 19 and 23, patients received a vaccination, eight in all. The chain links TRBV18 to TRBJ2-7; possibly TRBD1 or TRBD2 for D (5 bases each). Sequenced here: PBMCs, sampled from a glioma patient whose treatment included an IDH1 peptide vaccine. The clonotype comes from a woman younger than 30 with glioma. In DNA, the CDR3 is TGTGCCAGCTCACACCGGGACGGATCCTACGAGCAGTACTTC. Translation: CASSHRDGSYEQYF.